This T cell receptor beta chain derives from a study of blood T cell repertoires in COVID-19. Repertoires were generated with immunoSEQ multiplex PCR, while TCRdb's copy carries only in-frame clones and drops some. The repertoire holds 230,000 or so clones, with roughly 89% as singletons. The germline V gene encodes CDR1 SGHRS and CDR2 YFSETQ. The CDR3 totals 16 residues. J lost 5 bases, V lost 0 bases, and 9 bases had no gene match. The specimen was peripheral blood. The clonotype comes from a woman in her fifties or sixties with COVID-19, enrolled during active disease. The V and J genes are TRBV5-1 and TRBJ2-5; 8 nucleotides agree with TRBD2. CDR3 loop: CASSLAPAGAGETQYF. The CDR3 region has the DNA TGCGCCAGCAGCTTGGCTCCAGCGGGGGCTGGGGAGACCCAGTACTTC.